These 5 T cell receptor beta chains share one sample of origin, sequenced in a study of blood T cell repertoires in COVID-19. Data came from immunoSEQ multiplex PCR; TCRdb stores just in-frame clones and leaves some out. The sample includes around 150,000 clones, 80% of them seen just once. Sequenced sample: PBMCs or T cells enriched from blood (not recorded which). Source of these receptors: a middle-aged man who had recovered from COVID-19.

This clone was seen only once. This chain connects TRBV5-1 to TRBJ2-5; 8 nucleotides agree with TRBD2. The CDR3 runs to 16 residues. In germline, CDR1 is SGHRS, CDR2 YFSETQ. Germline trimming cut 4 bases from V and 5 bases from J; bases unmatched to any gene: 13. CDR3 DNA: TGCGCCAGCAGCCCCGCCGGGGGGGGGCGCGTGGAGACCCAGTACTTC. It codes for CASSPAGGGRVETQYF.

The chain has TRBV9 and TRBJ2-1; 7 bases agree with TRBD2. The CDR3 is 14 amino acids. The J segment lost 6 bases and the V segment lost 3 bases, leaving 6 bases of the junction unmatched. Germline CDR1 is SGDLS and CDR2 is YYNGEE. CDR3 nucleotide sequence: TGTGCCAGCAGCGCCCGACTAGCTAGCAATGAGCAGTTCTTC. Amino acid sequence: CASSARLASNEQFF.

V is TRBV4-1 and J is TRBJ1-4, with 7 bases aligning to TRBD1. Germline V lookup: CDR1 MGHRA, CDR2 YSYEKL. Trimming at V came to 4 bases and at J to 0 bases, leaving 8 bases not matched to a gene. CDR3 length equals 17 residues. The CDR3 nucleotides are TGCGCCAGCAGCCCCGGGACAGAGATTTCAACTAATGAAAAACTGTTTTTT. Translating gives CASSPGTEISTNEKLFF.

The chain joins TRBV6-5 to TRBJ2-5; 10 bases align to TRBD1. This CDR3 has 15 residues. CDR1 is MNHEY, CDR2 SVGAGI, per germline. Germline trimming cut 7 bases from V and 2 bases from J; bases unmatched to any gene: 7. The CDR3 spells CASNPRTGGQETQYF. CDR3 in DNA: TGTGCCAGCAACCCGAGGACAGGGGGGCAAGAGACCCAGTACTTC.

The rearrangement uses TRBV21-1 and TRBJ1-2; the table's D call of TRBD1 was not tested on the DNA. TRBV21-1 is described as a pseudogene. The CDR3 contains 16 residues. The DNA for the CDR3 is TGTGCCAGCAGCTTACGATCCAGGGTCCACTACTATGGCTACACCTTC. The encoded protein is CASSLRSRVHYYGYTF.